This T cell receptor beta chain is from a study of CD8 T cells in ankylosing spondylitis. Study observations and caveats: In the blood and synovial fluid of reactive arthritis, some motif variants had been previously reported. The study identified a TCR beta motif of about eight highly homologous variants that appeared characteristic of ankylosing spondylitis blood. Reportedly, matched ankylosing spondylitis synovial fluid was significantly enriched for disease-linked clones. CD8+ disease-linked clones were present at relatively low frequencies in blood.

TCR beta libraries were made by quantitative 5'-RACE with molecular barcodes. TCRdb re-derived calls from the 5' RACE reads in MiXCR, one entry per CDR3 protein. The data hold 670,000 or so distinct CDR3 sequences, with around 20% observed a single time. The CDR3 runs to 15 residues. CDR1 DFQATT and CDR2 SNEGSKA come from the germline V gene (reference sequence). With 3 bases removed from V and 1 base from J, the gap between germline ends came to 14 bases. A remark on this clonotype: The antigen is unknown.

The V gene is TRBV20-1, the J gene TRBJ2-3, with D perhaps TRBD1 or TRBD2 (5 bases each). This TCR derives from a male donor with ankylosing spondylitis. Sequenced material: blood, either unsorted or a sorted T cell fraction (not recorded which). The CDR3 nucleotides are TGCAGTGCTAGTGGGGGTGGAATGGGCACAGATACGCAGTATTTT. This gives the protein CSASGGGMGTDTQYF.